This T cell receptor (beta chain) was captured in a study of cytomegalovirus exposure and HLA in healthy donors. Study overall: Later, an analysis reported that the approximately 120 validation repertoires had used the same platform as the roughly 680 first-cohort repertoires. Whole-study findings and limits: Investigators reported approximately 150 TCR beta chains as tied to cytomegalovirus. Confirmation in vitro established that a few CMV-associated chains were specific for CMV antigens.

A word on this clone: What it recognizes is unknown.

Only in-frame clones appear in the TCRdb table, and some are missing; sequencing was by immunoSEQ multiplex PCR. The sample has approximately 190,000 clones; around 84% are singletons. V dropped 3 bases and J dropped 0 bases, with 14 bases sitting between them. CDR1 and CDR2 from the germline V gene are SGHDT and YYEEEE. CDR3 length: 16 residues. This sequence was found in a man in his late teens or twenties in good health and CMV-seropositive. The chain has TRBV5-6 and TRBJ2-3, with a weak D call TRBD2 (5 bases). The sequencing input was PBMCs. CDR3 loop: CASSSTLVRSTDTQYF. CDR3 DNA: TGTGCCAGCAGCTCGACACTAGTCCGGAGCACAGATACGCAGTATTTT.